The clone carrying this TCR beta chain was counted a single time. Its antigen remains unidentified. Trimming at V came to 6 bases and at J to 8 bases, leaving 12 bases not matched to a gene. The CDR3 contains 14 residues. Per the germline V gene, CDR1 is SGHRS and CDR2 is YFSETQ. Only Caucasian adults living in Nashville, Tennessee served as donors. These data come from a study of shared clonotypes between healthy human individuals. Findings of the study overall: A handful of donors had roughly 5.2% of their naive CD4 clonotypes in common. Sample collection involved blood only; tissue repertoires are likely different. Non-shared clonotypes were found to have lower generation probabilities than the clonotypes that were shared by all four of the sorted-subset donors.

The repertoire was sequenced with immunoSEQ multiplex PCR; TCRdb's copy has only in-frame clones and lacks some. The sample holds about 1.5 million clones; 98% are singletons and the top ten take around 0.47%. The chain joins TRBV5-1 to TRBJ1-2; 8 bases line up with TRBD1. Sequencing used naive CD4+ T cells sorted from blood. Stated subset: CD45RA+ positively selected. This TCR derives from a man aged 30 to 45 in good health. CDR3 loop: CASTFGAGGLGYTF. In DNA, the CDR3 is TGCGCCAGCACGTTTGGGGCAGGGGGCCTGGGCTACACCTTC.